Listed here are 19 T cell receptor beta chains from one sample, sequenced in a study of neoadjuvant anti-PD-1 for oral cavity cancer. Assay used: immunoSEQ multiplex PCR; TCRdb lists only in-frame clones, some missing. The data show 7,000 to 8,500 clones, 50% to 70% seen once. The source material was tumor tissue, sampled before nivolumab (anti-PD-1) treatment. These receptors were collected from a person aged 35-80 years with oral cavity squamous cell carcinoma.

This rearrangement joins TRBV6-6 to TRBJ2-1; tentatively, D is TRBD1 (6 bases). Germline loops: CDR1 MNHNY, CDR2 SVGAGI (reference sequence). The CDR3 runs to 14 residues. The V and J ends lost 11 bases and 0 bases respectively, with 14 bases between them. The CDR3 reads CAARTDSSYNEQFF. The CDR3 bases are TGTGCCGCAAGAACGGACAGCTCCTACAATGAGCAGTTCTTC.

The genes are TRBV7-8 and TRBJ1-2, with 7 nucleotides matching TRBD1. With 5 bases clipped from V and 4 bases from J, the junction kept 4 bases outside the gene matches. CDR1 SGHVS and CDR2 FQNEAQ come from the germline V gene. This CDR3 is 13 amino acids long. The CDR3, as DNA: TGTGCCAGCAGCCCCAGGGGGGGCTATGGCTACACCTTC. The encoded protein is CASSPRGGYGYTF.

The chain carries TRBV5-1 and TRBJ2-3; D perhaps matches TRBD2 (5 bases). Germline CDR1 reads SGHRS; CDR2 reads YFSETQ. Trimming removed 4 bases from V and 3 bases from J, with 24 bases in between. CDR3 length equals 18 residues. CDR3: CASSLGEGSGFRTDTQYF. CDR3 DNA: TGCGCCAGCAGCCTGGGAGAGGGATCAGGTTTCCGGACAGATACGCAGTATTTT.

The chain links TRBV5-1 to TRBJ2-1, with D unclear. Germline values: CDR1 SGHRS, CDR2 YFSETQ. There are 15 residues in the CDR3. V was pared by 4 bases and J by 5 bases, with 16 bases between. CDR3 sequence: CASSIQPSLDNEQFF. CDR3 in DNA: TGCGCCAGCAGCATCCAACCGTCCCTAGACAATGAGCAGTTCTTC.

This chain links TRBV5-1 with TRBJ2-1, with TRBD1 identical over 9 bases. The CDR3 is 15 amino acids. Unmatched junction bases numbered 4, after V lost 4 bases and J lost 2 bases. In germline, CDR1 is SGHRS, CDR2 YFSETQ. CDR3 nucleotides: TGCGCCAGCAGCCCCCGGACAGGGGCCTACAATGAGCAGTTCTTC. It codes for CASSPRTGAYNEQFF.

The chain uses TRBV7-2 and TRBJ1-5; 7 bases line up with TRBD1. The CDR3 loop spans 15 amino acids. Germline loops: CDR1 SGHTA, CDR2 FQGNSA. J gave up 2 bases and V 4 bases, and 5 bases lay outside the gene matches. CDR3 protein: CASSSTGQGNQPQHF. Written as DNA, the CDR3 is TGTGCCAGCAGCTCTACCGGACAGGGCAATCAGCCCCAGCATTTT.

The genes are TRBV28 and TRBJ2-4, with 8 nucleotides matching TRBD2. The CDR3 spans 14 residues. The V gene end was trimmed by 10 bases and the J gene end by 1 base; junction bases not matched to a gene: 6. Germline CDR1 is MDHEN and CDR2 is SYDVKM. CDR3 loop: CATAGGGAKNIQYF. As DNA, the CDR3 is TGTGCCACCGCTGGCGGGGGGGCCAAAAACATTCAGTACTTC.

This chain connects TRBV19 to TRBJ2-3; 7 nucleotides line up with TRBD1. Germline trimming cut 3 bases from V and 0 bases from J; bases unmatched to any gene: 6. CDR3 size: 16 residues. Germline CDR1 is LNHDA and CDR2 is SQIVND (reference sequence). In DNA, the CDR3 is TGTGCCAGTAGTATTGTGGCAGGGGGTAGCACAGATACGCAGTATTTT. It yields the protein CASSIVAGGSTDTQYF.

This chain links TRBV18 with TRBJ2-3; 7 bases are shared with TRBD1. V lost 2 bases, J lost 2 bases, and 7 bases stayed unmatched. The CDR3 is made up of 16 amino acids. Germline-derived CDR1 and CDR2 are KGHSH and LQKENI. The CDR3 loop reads CASSPRKTGTTDTQYF. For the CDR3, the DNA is TGTGCCAGCTCACCAAGGAAGACAGGGACCACAGATACGCAGTATTTT.

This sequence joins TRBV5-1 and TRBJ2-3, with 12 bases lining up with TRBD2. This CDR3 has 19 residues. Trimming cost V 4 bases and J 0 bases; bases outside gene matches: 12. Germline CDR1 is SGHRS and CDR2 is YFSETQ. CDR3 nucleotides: TGCGCCAGCAGCCGGGCCCTAGCGGGAGGGAAAGCTAGCACAGATACGCAGTATTTT. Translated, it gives CASSRALAGGKASTDTQYF. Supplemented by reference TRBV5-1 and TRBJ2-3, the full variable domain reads KAGVTQTPRYLIKTRGQQVTLSCSPISGHRSVSWYQQTPGQGLQFLFEYFSETQRNKGNFPGRFSGRQFSNSRSEMNVSTLELGDSALYLCASSRALAGGKASTDTQYFGPGTRLTVL.

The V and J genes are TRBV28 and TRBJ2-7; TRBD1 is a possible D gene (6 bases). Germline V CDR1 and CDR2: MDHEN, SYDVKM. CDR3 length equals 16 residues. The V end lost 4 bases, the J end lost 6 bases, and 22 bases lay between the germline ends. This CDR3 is CASSSQGPGILSEQYF. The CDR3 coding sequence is TGTGCCAGCAGTTCACAGGGTCCCGGGATCCTCTCCGAGCAGTACTTC.

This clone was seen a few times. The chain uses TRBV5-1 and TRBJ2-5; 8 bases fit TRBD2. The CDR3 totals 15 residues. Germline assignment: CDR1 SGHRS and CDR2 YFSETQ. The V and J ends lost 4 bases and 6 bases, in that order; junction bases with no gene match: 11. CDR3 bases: TGCGCCAGCAGCCCAGTCTCCACGGGAGGGAAGACCCAGTACTTC. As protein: CASSPVSTGGKTQYF. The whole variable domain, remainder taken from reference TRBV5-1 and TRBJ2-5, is KAGVTQTPRYLIKTRGQQVTLSCSPISGHRSVSWYQQTPGQGLQFLFEYFSETQRNKGNFPGRFSGRQFSNSRSEMNVSTLELGDSALYLCASSPVSTGGKTQYFGPGTRLLVL.

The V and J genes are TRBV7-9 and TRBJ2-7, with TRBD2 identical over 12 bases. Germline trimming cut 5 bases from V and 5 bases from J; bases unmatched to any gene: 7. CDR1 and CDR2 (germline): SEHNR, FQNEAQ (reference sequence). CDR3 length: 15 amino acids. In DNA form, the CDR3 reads TGTGCCAGCAGCCCTAGCGGGAGGGCCCTGAACGAGCAGTACTTC. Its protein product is CASSPSGRALNEQYF.

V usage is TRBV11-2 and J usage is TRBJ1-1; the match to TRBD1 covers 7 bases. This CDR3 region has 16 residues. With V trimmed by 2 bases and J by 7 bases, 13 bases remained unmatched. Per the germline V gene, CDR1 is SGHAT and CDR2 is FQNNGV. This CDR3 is CASSLLPRGRAGEAFF. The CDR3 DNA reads TGTGCCAGCAGCTTACTTCCAAGGGGGCGGGCGGGTGAAGCTTTCTTT.

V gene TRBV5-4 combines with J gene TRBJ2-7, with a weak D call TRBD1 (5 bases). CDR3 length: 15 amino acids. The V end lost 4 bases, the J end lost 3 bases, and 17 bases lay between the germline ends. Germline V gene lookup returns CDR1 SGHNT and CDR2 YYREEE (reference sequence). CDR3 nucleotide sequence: TGTGCCAGCAGCCCCACGCCAGACAGTGACTACGAGCAGTACTTC. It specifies CASSPTPDSDYEQYF.

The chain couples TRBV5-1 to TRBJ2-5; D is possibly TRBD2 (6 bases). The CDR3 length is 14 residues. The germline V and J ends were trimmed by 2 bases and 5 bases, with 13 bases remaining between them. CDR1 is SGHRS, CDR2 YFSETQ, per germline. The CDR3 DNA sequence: TGCGCCAGCAGCTTCGGGGGAGAGAGGGAGACCCAGTACTTC. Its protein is CASSFGGERETQYF.

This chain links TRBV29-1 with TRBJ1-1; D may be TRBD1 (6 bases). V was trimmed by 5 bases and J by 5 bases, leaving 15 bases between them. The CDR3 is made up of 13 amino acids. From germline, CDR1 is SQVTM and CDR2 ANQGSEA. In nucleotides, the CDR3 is TGCAGCGTTCAAACAGGGATGGGGACTGAAGCTTTCTTT. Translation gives CSVQTGMGTEAFF.

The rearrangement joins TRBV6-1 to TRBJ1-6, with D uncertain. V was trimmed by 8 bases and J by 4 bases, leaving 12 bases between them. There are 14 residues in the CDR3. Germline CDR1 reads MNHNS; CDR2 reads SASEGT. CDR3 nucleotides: TGTGCCAGCGGACCGGGAATTTATAATTCACCCCTCCACTTT. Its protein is CASGPGIYNSPLHF.

CDR3 coding DNA: TGTGCCAGTAGGTGGACTAGCGGCCAAGAGACCCAGTACTTC. Its protein is CASRWTSGQETQYF. This chain uses TRBV19 with TRBJ2-5; 10 positions agree with TRBD2. V was clipped by 6 bases and J by 1 base; unmatched bases: 2. CDR3 size: 14 residues. Germline-derived CDR1 and CDR2 are LNHDA and SQIVND (reference sequence).